The entry below gives a single T cell receptor (beta chain) sequence along with its context. The antigen remains unidentified. Per germline, CDR1 MNHEY and CDR2 SVGAGI. The V end lost 2 bases, the J end lost 2 bases, and 9 bases lay between the germline ends. The CDR3 runs 14 residues. The record originates from a study of cytomegalovirus exposure and HLA in healthy donors. Points from the study as a whole: Being productive about 87% or about 30% of the time was typical of most TCR beta V segments in an earlier analysis. In presence/absence analyses, roughly uniform sequencing depth across donors was assumed.

PCR primers comprised 60 Vbeta and 13 Jbeta primers. Method: immunoSEQ multiplex PCR; TCRdb's copy keeps in-frame clones and lacks some. The sample holds 35,000 to 50,000 clones. The sample was PBMCs. The chain has TRBV6-5 and TRBJ1-2; tentatively, D is TRBD1 (5 bases). This TCR came from a woman aged 30 to 39 in good health and CMV-seropositive. The CDR3 nucleotides read TGTGCCAGCAGTTACGGGGCGGGAAACTATGGCTACACCTTC. Translated: CASSYGAGNYGYTF.